These T cell receptor beta chains were read from a single sample in a study of T cells after yellow fever vaccination. From the 5' RACE reads, TCRdb called clonotypes with MiXCR, one entry per CDR3 protein. Of a few hundred thousand distinct CDR3 sequences in the sample, about 7% were seen once. The sample was CD4+ T cells sorted from PBMCs, taken 15 days after the yellow fever booster vaccination. These TCRs come from a man younger than 40 who received the YFV17D yellow fever vaccine. Each CDR3 is given with its conserved first and last residue. A D gene is named only where the DNA matches it firmly. Rows give clone size only sometimes, using once, few, many, or a class for an expanded clone.

TRBV3-1	.	TRBJ1-1	.	CASSQVRGIDYTEAFF	TGTGCCAGCAGCCAAGTTCGGGGCATCGATTACACTGAAGCTTTCTTT
TRBV2	.	TRBJ2-2	.	CASSDGRETGELFF	TGTGCCAGCAGTGACGGGCGAGAAACCGGGGAGCTGTTTTTT
TRBV28	.	TRBJ1-5	.	CAARDRNNQPQHF	TGTGCCGCGAGAGACAGAAACAATCAGCCCCAGCATTTT
TRBV20-1	.	TRBJ2-3	.	CSARDLRNTDTQYF	TGCAGTGCTAGAGATCTTCGGAACACAGATACGCAGTATTTT
TRBV11-3	.	TRBJ2-1	.	CASSDRTGAYNEQFF	TGTGCCAGCAGCGACCGGACTGGCGCCTACAATGAGCAGTTCTTC
TRBV20-1	few	TRBJ2-7	.	CSALGVPEQYF	TGCAGTGCTCTGGGGGTCCCCGAGCAGTACTTC
TRBV5-6	.	TRBJ2-3	.	CASSFTRSGPGGTDTQYF	TGTGCCAGCAGCTTTACCAGGAGCGGTCCAGGGGGCACAGATACGCAGTATTTT
TRBV5-1	few	TRBJ2-3	TRBD2	CASSLLTAGGGDTQYF	TGCGCCAGCAGCTTACTAACTGCGGGAGGGGGAGATACGCAGTATTTT
TRBV12-3/TRBV12-4	.	TRBJ2-1	TRBD1	CASILPGQGVSNEQFF	TGTGCCAGCATCTTACCGGGACAGGGGGTTAGCAATGAGCAGTTCTTC
TRBV13	.	TRBJ2-3	TRBD2	CASSSRPTSGRANPSTDTQYF	TGTGCCAGCAGCTCCAGGCCCACTAGCGGGAGGGCAAACCCTAGCACAGATACGCAGTATTTT
TRBV5-1	.	TRBJ2-5	.	CASSLGGTPPEAQYF	TGCGCCAGCAGCTTGGGAGGGACCCCCCCAGAGGCCCAGTACTTC
TRBV20-1	.	TRBJ1-2	.	CSARLGAGIGGYTF	TGCAGTGCTAGACTGGGGGCCGGGATCGGCGGCTACACCTTC
TRBV20-1	many	TRBJ2-3	TRBD2	CSASGTSGWNTDTQYF	TGCAGTGCTTCCGGGACTAGCGGGTGGAACACAGATACGCAGTATTTT
TRBV9	few	TRBJ1-3	.	CASSPRWGSGNTIYF	TGTGCCAGCAGCCCCCGTTGGGGGTCGGGAAACACCATATATTTT
TRBV5-1	.	TRBJ1-1	TRBD1	CASSLLGQVNTEAFF	TGCGCCAGCAGCTTATTGGGACAGGTTAACACTGAAGCTTTCTTT
TRBV18	.	TRBJ2-1	.	CASSPPAKVGVEQFF	TGTGCCAGCTCACCACCGGCTAAGGTAGGGGTTGAGCAGTTCTTC
TRBV7-2	.	TRBJ2-3	.	CASSSGRGADTQYF	TGTGCCAGCAGCTCGGGACGCGGCGCAGATACGCAGTATTTT
TRBV10-3	.	TRBJ2-7	TRBD1	CAISEGTGGTYEQYF	TGTGCCATCAGTGAGGGGACAGGGGGAACCTACGAGCAGTACTTC
TRBV15	many	TRBJ2-7	TRBD2	CATSRDERIAGPYEQYF	TGTGCCACCAGCAGAGATGAGAGGATAGCGGGCCCCTACGAGCAGTACTTC
TRBV5-1	.	TRBJ2-3	.	CASRDSTDTQYF	TGCGCCAGCAGGGACAGCACAGATACGCAGTATTTT
TRBV10-2	many	TRBJ2-7	.	CASSESSGMTYEQYF	TGCGCCAGCAGTGAGTCATCGGGGATGACCTACGAGCAGTACTTC
TRBV2	many	TRBJ2-5	.	CASRPTVLQETQYF	TGTGCCAGCAGACCGACAGTTCTTCAAGAGACCCAGTACTTC
TRBV29-1	few	TRBJ2-3	TRBD1	CSTRTGTVTDTQYF	TGCAGCACCAGGACAGGGACCGTCACAGATACGCAGTATTTT
TRBV21-1	many	TRBJ2-1	.	CASSIPMVAGPDPREQFF	TGTGCCAGCAGCATACCAATGGTTGCCGGGCCGGACCCCCGGGAGCAGTTCTTC
TRBV29-1	.	TRBJ2-7	TRBD1	CSDGTRDRDCYEQYF	TGCAGCGACGGAACACGGGACAGGGATTGCTACGAGCAGTACTTC
TRBV29-1	many	TRBJ2-5	.	CSVGQETQYF	TGCAGCGTTGGACAAGAGACCCAGTACTTC
TRBV7-2	few	TRBJ2-1	TRBD2	CASSLREVPYNEQFF	TGTGCCAGCAGCTTACGGGAGGTGCCCTACAATGAGCAGTTCTTC
TRBV20-1	.	TRBJ1-5	.	CSAKGGNQPQHF	TGCAGTGCAAAAGGAGGCAATCAGCCCCAGCATTTT
TRBV29-1	.	TRBJ2-1	.	CSVEGRGDEQFF	TGCAGCGTTGAAGGGAGGGGGGATGAGCAGTTCTTC
TRBV20-1	few	TRBJ1-5	TRBD1	CSADPIGQGGVQPQHF	TGCAGTGCCGATCCGATCGGACAGGGGGGGGTTCAGCCCCAGCATTTT
TRBV30	.	TRBJ1-1	.	CAWSGRTEAFF	TGTGCCTGGAGTGGAAGGACTGAAGCTTTCTTT
TRBV21-1	.	TRBJ2-7	.	CASSKHGGFSYEQYF	TGTGCCAGCAGCAAACACGGGGGATTTTCCTACGAGCAGTACTTC
TRBV30	many	TRBJ2-3	.	CAWSPNRWGSRYF	TGTGCCTGGAGCCCAAATAGGTGGGGGAGTCGGTATTTT
TRBV7-2	.	TRBJ1-5	TRBD1	CASSLHPQGTDLPQHF	TGTGCCAGCAGCTTACATCCACAGGGGACCGATCTACCCCAGCATTTT
TRBV6-1	.	TRBJ2-2	TRBD1	CASRQRQGAIGELFF	TGTGCCAGCAGGCAGAGACAGGGGGCTATCGGGGAGCTGTTTTTT
TRBV11-3	few	TRBJ2-7	TRBD1	CASSLTPGQGVDEQYF	TGTGCCAGCAGCTTAACCCCGGGACAGGGGGTCGACGAGCAGTACTTC
TRBV4-3	.	TRBJ2-5	.	CASSQDPGFSETQYF	TGCGCCAGCAGCCAAGACCCGGGCTTCTCAGAGACCCAGTACTTC
TRBV24-1	many	TRBJ2-3	.	CATSDLRFASTDTQYF	TGTGCCACCAGTGATTTAAGGTTCGCTAGCACAGATACGCAGTATTTT
TRBV20-1	few	TRBJ1-1	.	CSARAEGNTEAFF	TGCAGTGCTAGAGCCGAGGGGAACACTGAAGCTTTCTTT
TRBV20-1	few	TRBJ2-6	TRBD2	CSARDLSSGMSGANVLTF	TGCAGTGCTAGAGATCTATCTAGCGGGATGTCTGGGGCCAACGTCCTGACTTTC
TRBV4-3	few	TRBJ2-7	.	CASSQATGGSYEQYF	TGCGCCAGCAGCCAAGCAACCGGGGGCTCCTACGAGCAGTACTTC
TRBV5-1	many	TRBJ2-5	TRBD2	CASSLGTGGETQYF	TGCGCCAGCAGCTTGGGTACGGGAGGAGAGACCCAGTACTTC
TRBV29-1	many	TRBJ2-1	TRBD2	CSVTSGRPTQYNEQFF	TGCAGCGTTACTAGCGGGAGACCAACACAGTACAATGAGCAGTTCTTC
TRBV11-2	few	TRBJ2-7	TRBD1	CASSLTQGQGLIEQYF	TGTGCCAGCAGCCTAACCCAGGGACAGGGCCTCATCGAGCAGTACTTC
TRBV6-5	.	TRBJ2-1	TRBD2	CASSYWVTGTSGYNEQFF	TGTGCCAGCAGTTACTGGGTGACCGGGACTAGCGGGTACAATGAGCAGTTCTTC
TRBV27	few	TRBJ1-1	.	CASSSALTAQGTEAFF	TGTGCCAGCAGTTCCGCCCTTACGGCCCAGGGTACTGAAGCTTTCTTT
TRBV7-2	few	TRBJ2-7	TRBD2	CASSLFVRAGYEQYF	TGTGCCAGCAGCTTATTCGTCAGAGCGGGGTACGAGCAGTACTTC
TRBV18	few	TRBJ2-7	TRBD1	CASSRETGIYEQYF	TGTGCCAGCTCGCGTGAGACAGGGATTTACGAGCAGTACTTC
TRBV5-1	.	TRBJ2-7	TRBD1	CASSVLPGQGAYEQYF	TGCGCCAGCAGCGTACTACCGGGACAGGGGGCGTACGAGCAGTACTTC
TRBV7-2	few	TRBJ1-3	.	CASSYGSSGNTIYF	TGTGCCAGCAGCTACGGATCCTCTGGAAACACCATATATTTT
TRBV6-1	.	TRBJ2-1	.	CASRVSEYNEQFF	TGTGCCAGCAGAGTAAGCGAGTACAATGAGCAGTTCTTC
TRBV7-2	few	TRBJ2-1	.	CASSIQDSEQFF	TGTGCCAGCAGCATCCAGGACAGCGAGCAGTTCTTC
TRBV5-6	.	TRBJ2-1	TRBD2	CASSLGLALEQFF	TGTGCCAGCAGCTTGGGACTAGCGTTGGAGCAGTTCTTC